This T cell receptor beta chain was identified during a study of graft-versus-host responses after intestinal transplantation. Study-level information: Those transplanted obtained multivisceral, liver-intestinal, or isolated intestinal grafts. Findings of the study overall: There were GvH clones found in recipient marrow, and some of them appeared first in ileum or blood.

This CDR3 has 14 amino acids. Germline V CDR1 and CDR2: LNHDA, SQIVND (reference sequence). Trimming removed 7 bases from V and 6 bases from J; junction bases left unmatched: 9. In the case of this clone: Its target is not known.

Generated by immunoSEQ multiplex PCR, the TCRdb table keeps only in-frame clones and is missing some. The repertoire holds some 44,000 clones, with roughly 94% as singletons. This clonotype was obtained from a human patient who received an intestinal transplant, so some T cells may come from the graft donor. Sequenced here: PBMCs, sampled approximately 360 days after intestinal transplant. The rearrangement links TRBV19 to TRBJ1-1, with 9 bases lining up with TRBD1. The CDR3 DNA reads as TGTGCCAGTACCTCGCCGGGACAGGGCCCTGAAGCTTTCTTT. Translation: CASTSPGQGPEAFF.